These T cell receptor beta chains were read from a single sample in a study of tumor-infiltrating lymphocytes in localized non-small cell lung cancer. Sequencing was performed with immunoSEQ multiplex PCR; in TCRdb, only in-frame clones are kept and a portion is missing. The sample has more than 9,000 clones, around 57% seen once. Sequencing used lung tumor tissue. Every receptor here comes from a human donor with non-small cell lung cancer. Both conserved end residues are part of each CDR3. Each record gives: J gene, V gene, D gene, clone size, CDR3 protein, CDR3 DNA. D genes are given only for firm matches. Size values are once, few and many counts, or a class for expanded clones, and some rows have none.

j_call: TRBJ1-2; v_call: TRBV4-1; d_call: TRBD1; clone_size: .; cdr3_aa: CASSQKTGDYGYTF; cdr3_nt: TGCGCCAGCAGCCAAAAGACAGGGGACTATGGCTACACCTTC
j_call: TRBJ2-7; v_call: TRBV10-2; d_call: .; clone_size: .; cdr3_aa: CASRQGGALGVRYF; cdr3_nt: TGCGCCAGCAGACAGGGCGGAGCGTTAGGAGTTAGGTACTTC
j_call: TRBJ2-1; v_call: TRBV5-8; d_call: .; clone_size: once; cdr3_aa: CASSRGSGSSYNEQFF; cdr3_nt: TGTGCCAGCAGCCGGGGTTCGGGGAGCTCCTACAATGAGCAGTTCTTC
j_call: TRBJ2-1; v_call: TRBV28; d_call: .; clone_size: few; cdr3_aa: CASTAGMGGYEQFF; cdr3_nt: TGTGCCAGCACCGCGGGCATGGGGGGATATGAGCAGTTCTTC
j_call: TRBJ2-7; v_call: TRBV13; d_call: TRBD2; clone_size: .; cdr3_aa: CASSLLGAGASYEQYF; cdr3_nt: TGTGCCAGCAGCCTCCTTGGAGCGGGGGCGTCCTACGAGCAGTACTTC
j_call: TRBJ1-1; v_call: TRBV12-5; d_call: TRBD1; clone_size: .; cdr3_aa: CASGSGQGEGLAFF; cdr3_nt: TGTGCTAGTGGTAGCGGACAGGGGGAAGGGCTGGCTTTCTTT
j_call: TRBJ1-3; v_call: TRBV6-5; d_call: .; clone_size: .; cdr3_aa: CAASEGNTIYF; cdr3_nt: TGTGCCGCCAGCGAGGGAAACACCATATATTTT
j_call: TRBJ1-2; v_call: TRBV15; d_call: TRBD1; clone_size: medium-sized; cdr3_aa: CATSRGTGTINYGYTF; cdr3_nt: TGTGCCACCAGCAGAGGGACAGGGACAATTAACTATGGCTACACCTTC
j_call: TRBJ1-1; v_call: TRBV30; d_call: .; clone_size: .; cdr3_aa: CAWSLQGGTEAFF; cdr3_nt: TGTGCCTGGAGTCTCCAGGGAGGAACTGAAGCTTTCTTT
j_call: TRBJ2-3; v_call: TRBV18; d_call: TRBD2; clone_size: .; cdr3_aa: CASSPGLGAGGTDTQYF; cdr3_nt: TGTGCCAGCTCACCCGGACTAGGCGCCGGGGGGACAGATACGCAGTATTTT
j_call: TRBJ1-5; v_call: TRBV7-9; d_call: .; clone_size: .; cdr3_aa: CASSLVRRSGGSNQPQHF; cdr3_nt: TGTGCCAGCAGCTTAGTACGGCGGTCCGGGGGAAGCAATCAGCCCCAGCATTTT
j_call: TRBJ2-7; v_call: TRBV11-2; d_call: .; clone_size: .; cdr3_aa: CASSRTASSYEQYF; cdr3_nt: TGTGCCAGCAGCCGGACAGCGAGCTCCTACGAGCAGTACTTC
j_call: TRBJ2-5; v_call: TRBV13; d_call: .; clone_size: .; cdr3_aa: CASSLAAETQYF; cdr3_nt: TGTGCCAGCAGTTTAGCCGCGGAGACCCAGTACTTC
j_call: TRBJ2-1; v_call: TRBV4-3; d_call: .; clone_size: .; cdr3_aa: CASSQDQGGMPNGYEQFF; cdr3_nt: TGCGCCAGCAGCCAAGATCAGGGCGGAATGCCCAATGGGTATGAGCAGTTCTTC
j_call: TRBJ1-5; v_call: TRBV30; d_call: .; clone_size: .; cdr3_aa: CAWSGQATNQPQHF; cdr3_nt: TGTGCCTGGAGTGGACAGGCTACCAATCAGCCCCAGCATTTT
j_call: TRBJ2-3; v_call: TRBV5-1; d_call: .; clone_size: .; cdr3_aa: CASSLVSGSAGDTQYF; cdr3_nt: TGCGCCAGCAGCTTGGTTTCCGGGAGCGCGGGAGATACGCAGTATTTT
j_call: TRBJ2-5; v_call: TRBV2; d_call: .; clone_size: few; cdr3_aa: CASSDSAGLVETQYF; cdr3_nt: TGTGCCAGCAGTGACTCGGCGGGGCTTGTGGAGACCCAGTACTTC
j_call: TRBJ2-1; v_call: TRBV18; d_call: .; clone_size: few; cdr3_aa: CASSPAEYNEQFF; cdr3_nt: TGTGCCAGCTCACCAGCGGAATACAATGAGCAGTTCTTC
j_call: TRBJ1-2; v_call: TRBV11-2; d_call: TRBD1; clone_size: .; cdr3_aa: CASSLGQGEIYGYTF; cdr3_nt: TGTGCCAGCAGCTTAGGACAGGGAGAAATCTATGGCTACACCTTC
j_call: TRBJ2-5; v_call: TRBV7-2; d_call: .; clone_size: .; cdr3_aa: CASSHGGQYQETQYF; cdr3_nt: TGTGCCAGCTCCCATGGGGGGCAGTACCAAGAGACCCAGTACTTC
j_call: TRBJ1-2; v_call: TRBV6-6; d_call: TRBD1; clone_size: .; cdr3_aa: CASSQGANYGYTF; cdr3_nt: TGTGCCAGCTCTCAGGGGGCCAACTATGGCTACACCTTC
j_call: TRBJ1-4; v_call: TRBV7-2; d_call: .; clone_size: few; cdr3_aa: CASSLELNEKLFF; cdr3_nt: TGTGCCAGCAGCTTAGAGCTTAATGAAAAACTGTTTTTT
j_call: TRBJ2-5; v_call: TRBV7-7; d_call: .; clone_size: .; cdr3_aa: CASSQQGGETQYF; cdr3_nt: TGTGCCAGCAGCCAGCAGGGGGGGGAGACCCAGTACTTC
j_call: TRBJ1-6; v_call: TRBV30; d_call: .; clone_size: few; cdr3_aa: CAWSYPGDNSPLHF; cdr3_nt: TGTGCCTGGAGTTACCCGGGAGATAATTCACCCCTCCACTTT